The 22 T cell receptor beta chains below come from one sample, sequenced in a study of cytomegalovirus exposure and HLA in healthy donors. Primers: 60 Vbeta forward and 13 Jbeta reverse. Using immunoSEQ multiplex PCR, the repertoire was profiled, and TCRdb retains in-frame clones only, with some absent. The table has 55,000 to 70,000 clones, around 68% seen once. Material for sequencing was PBMCs. The receptors shown here come from a man aged 35 to 55 in good health and CMV-seropositive.

The chain carries TRBV1 and TRBJ2-2; the table's D call, TRBD2, has no DNA check behind it. TRBV1 is a pseudogene locus. The CDR3 sequence is 17 residues long. The CDR3 region has the DNA TGCACCAGCACCCTGGGGTCCGGGACTAGAAACACCGGGGAGCTGTTTTTT. Amino acid sequence: CTSTLGSGTRNTGELFF.

The chain has TRBV4-1 and TRBJ2-5; a possible D gene is TRBD2 (6 bases). Germline V gives CDR1 MGHRA, CDR2 YSYEKL. The V end lost 5 bases, the J end lost 11 bases, and 15 bases lay between the germline ends. This CDR3 contains 12 residues. As DNA, the CDR3 is TGCGCCAGCAGCTCAGCGTGGGGGGAGCAGTACTTC. This translates into CASSSAWGEQYF.

This clone was detected only once. J is TRBJ1-3 and V is TRBV10-3; 9 bases fit TRBD1. The CDR3 is 16 amino acids. CDR1 ENHRY and CDR2 SYGVKD come from the germline V gene. V shed 6 bases and J 0 bases; nucleotides not matched to a gene: 6. The CDR3: CAIRLTGGFSGNTIYF. Here the CDR3 DNA reads TGTGCCATCAGGTTAACAGGGGGCTTCTCTGGAAACACCATATATTTT.

The J gene is TRBJ1-1, the V gene TRBV6-1, with 7 bases that match TRBD1. V was pared by 6 bases and J by 8 bases, with 9 bases of the junction left unmatched. This CDR3 has 13 residues. The germline CDR1 and CDR2 sequences are MNHNS and SASEGT. CDR3 residues: CASRQPGGLEAFF. The CDR3 DNA reads TGTGCCAGCAGGCAACCAGGGGGTTTGGAAGCTTTCTTT.

CDR3 in DNA: TGTGCCACCAGCAGAGTTAAGGGGGGGGTCTACGAGCAGTACTTC. Translating it yields CATSRVKGGVYEQYF. The chain couples TRBV15 to TRBJ2-7, with TRBD2 as a possible D gene (7 bases). The CDR3 spans 15 residues. The V gene lost 1 base and the J gene lost 3 bases, with 13 bases spanning the gap. Germline assignment: CDR1 LNHNV and CDR2 YYDKDF (reference sequence).

The chain uses TRBV30 and TRBJ1-5; D ambiguous. V dropped 0 bases and J dropped 5 bases, with 8 bases sitting between them. This CDR3 is 13 amino acids long. Germline V lookup: CDR1 GTSNPN, CDR2 SVGIG (reference sequence). The CDR3 sequence is CAWSVLGDQPQHF. As DNA, the CDR3 is TGTGCCTGGAGTGTACTTGGTGATCAGCCCCAGCATTTT.

The chain has TRBV2 and TRBJ1-1; D is ambiguous. The CDR3 sequence is 14 residues long. From germline, CDR1 is SNHLY and CDR2 FYNNEI. Between the trimmed V and J ends, which lost 4 bases and 1 base, there was a span of 10 bases. The CDR3 protein is CASSGWEQNTEAFF. The CDR3 nucleotides read TGTGCCAGCAGTGGTTGGGAGCAGAACACTGAAGCTTTCTTT.

The chain links TRBV15 to TRBJ1-2; D is perhaps TRBD1 (5 bases). V was shortened by 1 base and J by 8 bases, with 11 bases between the two germline ends. This CDR3 spans 13 amino acids. The germline gives CDR1 LNHNV, CDR2 YYDKDF (reference sequence). CDR3 DNA: TGTGCCACCAGCAGAGGGGGGGACGGGGGCTACACCTTC. Translation: CATSRGGDGGYTF.

The genes are TRBV12-1 and TRBJ2-1; TRBD2 is taken as the D call from the table, unchecked against the DNA. TRBV12-1 is annotated as a pseudogene. The CDR3 extends over 17 amino acids. CDR3 protein: CVSSTIRAGVWDNEQFF. CDR3 bases: TGTGTCAGCAGCACTATAAGAGCGGGAGTATGGGATAATGAGCAGTTCTTC.

V and J are TRBV25-1 and TRBJ2-7; 8 nucleotides line up with TRBD2. CDR3 length: 13 residues. Germline trimming cut 7 bases from V and 2 bases from J; bases unmatched to any gene: 4. Germline lookup yields CDR1 MGHDK and CDR2 SYGVNS. The CDR3, as DNA: TGTGCCAGCACCAGCGGGAGAGCCTACGAGCAGTACTTC. Residues: CASTSGRAYEQYF.

The V and J genes are TRBV6-5 and TRBJ1-2, with 11 bases lining up with TRBD1. Germline loops: CDR1 MNHEY, CDR2 SVGAGI. There are 15 residues in the CDR3. V shed 0 bases, J shed 8 bases, and the junction held 5 bases outside the gene matches. The CDR3 sequence: CASSYSPGTGGGYTF. The CDR3 bases are TGTGCCAGCAGTTACTCTCCCGGGACAGGGGGAGGCTACACCTTC.

In its sample, this clone was seen a few times. The chain uses TRBV4-3 and TRBJ2-7; D uncertain. Trimming shortened V by 4 bases and J by 1 base, and 8 bases separated the two germline ends. The CDR3 spans 13 residues. Germline CDR1 and CDR2: LGHNA and YSLEER. The CDR3 loop reads CASSPSLSYEQYF. CDR3 coding DNA: TGCGCCAGCAGCCCCTCACTTTCCTACGAGCAGTACTTC.

This clone showed up just once. V gene TRBV5-5 combines with J gene TRBJ2-2; D is ambiguous. With 1 base removed from V and 0 bases from J, the gap between germline ends came to 19 bases. CDR3 length equals 19 residues. CDR1 and CDR2 (germline): SGHKS, YYEKEE (reference sequence). CDR3 DNA: TGTGCCAGCAGCTTGTATATATTCCGACCCAGGACGAACACCGGGGAGCTGTTTTTT. Translation gives CASSLYIFRPRTNTGELFF.

This sequence joins TRBV9 and TRBJ2-1, with TRBD2 matching 10 bases. Per germline, CDR1 SGDLS and CDR2 YYNGEE. V shed 2 bases and J 6 bases; nucleotides not matched to a gene: 11. The CDR3 contains 17 residues. CDR3: CASSVSQGLAKGNEQFF. The CDR3 region has the DNA TGTGCCAGCAGCGTGAGTCAGGGACTAGCGAAAGGCAATGAGCAGTTCTTC.

This clone is classed as medium-sized (0.01 to 0.1%). The chain joins TRBV5-1 to TRBJ1-5; 7 bases map to TRBD1. Germline values: CDR1 SGHRS, CDR2 YFSETQ. CDR3 length equals 16 residues. J was trimmed by 4 bases and V by 4 bases; bases with no gene match: 11. The CDR3 reads CASSVSGTESNQPQHF. CDR3 DNA: TGCGCCAGCAGCGTTTCCGGGACAGAGAGTAATCAGCCCCAGCATTTT.

This clone was picked up a small number of times. The chain has TRBV19 and TRBJ2-1; possible D gene TRBD1, 6 bases. Germline CDR1 LNHDA, CDR2 SQIVND (reference sequence). The CDR3 totals 14 residues. Trimming stripped 7 bases from V and 7 bases from J, with 17 bases between. Here the CDR3 reads CASTLQGRENEQFF. The DNA of the CDR3 is TGTGCCAGTACTTTACAGGGTAGGGAGAATGAGCAGTTCTTC.

This clone was seen a few times. This sequence joins TRBV30 and TRBJ2-1, with D perhaps TRBD1 (6 bases). The CDR3 is 14 residues long. Trimming cost V 3 bases and J 0 bases, with 9 bases left between them. The germline CDR1 and CDR2 sequences are GTSNPN and SVGIG (reference sequence). The CDR3 bases are TGTGCCTGGAGCGCGGACAGCTCCTACAATGAGCAGTTCTTC. This codes for CAWSADSSYNEQFF.

This clone was observed once. This chain uses TRBV7-6 with TRBJ2-5; 8 bases line up with TRBD1. This CDR3 is 15 amino acids long. With 1 base clipped from V and 2 bases from J, the junction kept 3 bases outside the gene matches. In germline, CDR1 is SGHVS, CDR2 FNYEAQ. This CDR3 reads CASSLEGQGQETQYF. CDR3 coding DNA: TGTGCCAGCAGCTTAGAAGGACAGGGTCAAGAGACCCAGTACTTC.

Concerning this clone: A junction end diverges from the germline sequence, so it may reflect a read error. The chain has TRBV7-7 and TRBJ2-5, with 9 bases that match TRBD2. The germline gives CDR1 SSHAT, CDR2 FNYEAQ (reference sequence). The CDR3 runs to 16 residues. CDR3 sequence reads: CASSLGTSGHQETQYF. As DNA, the CDR3 is TGTGCTAGCAGCTTAGGCACTAGCGGGCACCAAGAGACCCAGTACTTC.

The genes are TRBV19 and TRBJ2-2; 15 bases are shared with TRBD2. CDR1 and CDR2 from the germline V gene are LNHDA and SQIVND (reference sequence). V gave up 7 bases and J gave up 0 bases; unmatched junction bases: 9. This CDR3 comprises 19 residues. CDR3 DNA sequence: TGTGCCAGTACTCTCCGAGGACTAGCGGGGGGGGCGAACACCGGGGAGCTGTTTTTT. Protein product: CASTLRGLAGGANTGELFF.

V and J are TRBV6-5 and TRBJ2-2; D remains unclear. This CDR3 comprises 12 residues. Trimming shortened V by 6 bases and J by 6 bases, and 8 bases separated the two germline ends. The V gene's germline CDR1 is MNHEY and CDR2 SVGAGI. The CDR3 here is CASRRPAGELFF. The CDR3 region has the DNA TGTGCCAGCAGGAGGCCGGCCGGGGAGCTGTTTTTT.

The genes are TRBV7-8 and TRBJ2-3; 12 positions agree with TRBD2. With V trimmed by 6 bases and J by 4 bases, 5 bases remained unmatched. The CDR3 spans 15 residues. CDR1 SGHVS and CDR2 FQNEAQ come from the germline V gene. The CDR3 bases are TGTGCCAGCAGTCCGTCTAGCGGGAGGGCAGATACGCAGTATTTT. It yields the protein CASSPSSGRADTQYF.